This T cell receptor (beta chain) was sequenced for a study of OX40 agonist ivuxolimab in advanced cancers. Study results and limitations: Some of the lowest clonal expansion was seen in partial responders at 0.1-3.0 mg/kg.

Individuals having autoimmune disease history or systemic immunosuppression were not enrolled. Baseline was the first blood sampling point, followed by cycle 4 day 1 and cycle 7 day 1. This clone was seen a single time. Its specificity is unknown. Clones were sequenced by immunoSEQ multiplex PCR, and TCRdb holds only the in-frame ones, with some missing. The sample yields around 83,000 clones, under 95% seen once. The source was CD4+ or CD8+ T cells sorted from blood, collected in a trial of the OX40 agonist ivuxolimab. This sequence was found in an adult with an advanced solid tumor such as melanoma, head and neck, liver or kidney cancer.

The CDR3 bases are TGCAGCGTTGGGACAGGGGGATATGGCTACACCTTC. It translates to CSVGTGGYGYTF. The chain combines TRBV29-1 with TRBJ1-2; 10 bases match TRBD1. Germline loops: CDR1 SQVTM, CDR2 ANQGSEA. Trimming removed 4 bases from V and 5 bases from J; junction bases left unmatched: 1. This CDR3 is built from 12 residues.